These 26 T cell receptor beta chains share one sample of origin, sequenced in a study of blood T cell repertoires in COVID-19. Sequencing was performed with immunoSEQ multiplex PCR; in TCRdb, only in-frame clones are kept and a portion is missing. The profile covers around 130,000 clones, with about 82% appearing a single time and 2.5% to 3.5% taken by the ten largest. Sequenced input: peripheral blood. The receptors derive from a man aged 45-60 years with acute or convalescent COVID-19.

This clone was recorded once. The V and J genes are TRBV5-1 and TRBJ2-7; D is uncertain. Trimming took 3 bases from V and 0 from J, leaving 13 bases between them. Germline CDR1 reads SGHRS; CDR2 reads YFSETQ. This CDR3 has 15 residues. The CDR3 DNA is TGCGCCAGCAGCTCACTTAGCAGCAGCTCCTACGAGCAGTACTTC. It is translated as CASSSLSSSSYEQYF.

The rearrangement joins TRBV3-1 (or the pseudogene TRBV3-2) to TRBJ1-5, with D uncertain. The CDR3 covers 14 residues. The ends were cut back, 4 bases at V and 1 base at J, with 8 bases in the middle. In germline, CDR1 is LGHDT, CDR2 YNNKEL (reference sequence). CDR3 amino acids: CASSPGASNQPQHF. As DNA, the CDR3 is TGTGCCAGCAGCCCCGGAGCGAGCAATCAGCCCCAGCATTTT.

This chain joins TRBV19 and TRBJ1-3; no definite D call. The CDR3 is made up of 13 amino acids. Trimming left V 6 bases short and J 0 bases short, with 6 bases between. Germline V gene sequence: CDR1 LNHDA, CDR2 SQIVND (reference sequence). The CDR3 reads CASRPSSGNTIYF. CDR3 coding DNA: TGTGCCAGTAGACCGAGCTCTGGAAACACCATATATTTT.

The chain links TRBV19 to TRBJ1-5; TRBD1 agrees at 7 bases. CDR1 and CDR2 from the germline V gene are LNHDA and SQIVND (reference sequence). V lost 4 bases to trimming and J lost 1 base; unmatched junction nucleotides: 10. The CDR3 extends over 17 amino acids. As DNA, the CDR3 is TGTGCCAGTAGTACTCCTAATGACAGGGACAGCAATCAGCCCCAGCATTTT. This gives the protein CASSTPNDRDSNQPQHF. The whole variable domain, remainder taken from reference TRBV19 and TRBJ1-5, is DGGITQSPKYLFRKEGQNVTLSCEQNLNHDAMYWYRQDPGQGLRLIYYSQIVNDFQKGDIAEGYSVSREKKESFPLTVTSAQKNPTAFYLCASSTPNDRDSNQPQHFGDGTRLSIL.

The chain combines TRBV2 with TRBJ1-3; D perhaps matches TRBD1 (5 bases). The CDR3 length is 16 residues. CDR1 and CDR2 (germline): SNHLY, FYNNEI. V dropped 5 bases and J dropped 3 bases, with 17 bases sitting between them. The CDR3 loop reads CASSSESGVFGNTIYF. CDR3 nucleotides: TGTGCCAGCAGTTCAGAGTCGGGGGTATTTGGAAACACCATATATTTT.

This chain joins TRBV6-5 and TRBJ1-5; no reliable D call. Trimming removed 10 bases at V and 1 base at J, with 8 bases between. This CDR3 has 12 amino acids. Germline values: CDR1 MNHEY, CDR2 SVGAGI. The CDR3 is CATHGSNQPQHF. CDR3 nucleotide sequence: TGTGCCACCCACGGGAGCAATCAGCCCCAGCATTTT.

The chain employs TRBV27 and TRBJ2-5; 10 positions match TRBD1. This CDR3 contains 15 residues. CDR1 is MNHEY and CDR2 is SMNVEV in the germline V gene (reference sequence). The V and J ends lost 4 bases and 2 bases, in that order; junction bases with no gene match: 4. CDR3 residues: CASSSPGQGQETQYF. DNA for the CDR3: TGTGCCAGCAGTTCCCCGGGACAGGGGCAAGAGACCCAGTACTTC.

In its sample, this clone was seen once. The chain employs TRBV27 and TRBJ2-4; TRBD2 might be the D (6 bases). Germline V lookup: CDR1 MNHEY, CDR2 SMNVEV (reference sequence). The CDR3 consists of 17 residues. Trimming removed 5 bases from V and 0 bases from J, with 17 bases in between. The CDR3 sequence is CASSHSTGVVAKNIQYF. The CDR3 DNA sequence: TGTGCCAGCAGTCATTCGACGGGGGTAGTAGCCAAAAACATTCAGTACTTC.

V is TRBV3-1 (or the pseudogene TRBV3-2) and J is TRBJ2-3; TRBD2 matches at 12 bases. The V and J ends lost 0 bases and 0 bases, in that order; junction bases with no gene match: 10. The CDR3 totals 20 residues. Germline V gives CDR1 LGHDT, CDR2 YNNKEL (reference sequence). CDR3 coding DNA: TGTGCCAGCAGCCAAGAACGTTCAACTAGCGGGAGGCAGAGCACAGATACGCAGTATTTT. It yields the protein CASSQERSTSGRQSTDTQYF.

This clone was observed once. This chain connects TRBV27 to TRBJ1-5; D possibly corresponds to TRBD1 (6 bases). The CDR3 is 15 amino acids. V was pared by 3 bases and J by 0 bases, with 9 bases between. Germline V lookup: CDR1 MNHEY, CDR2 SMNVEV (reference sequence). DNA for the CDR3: TGTGCCAGCAGTTTCAGGGGCTATAGCAATCAGCCCCAGCATTTT. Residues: CASSFRGYSNQPQHF.

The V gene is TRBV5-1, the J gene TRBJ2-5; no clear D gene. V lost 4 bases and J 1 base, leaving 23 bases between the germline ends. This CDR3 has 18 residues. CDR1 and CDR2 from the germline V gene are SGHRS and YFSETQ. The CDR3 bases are TGCGCCAGCAGCACCCACGAGTTCGTCGCCTATGGCCAAGAGACCCAGTACTTC. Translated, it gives CASSTHEFVAYGQETQYF. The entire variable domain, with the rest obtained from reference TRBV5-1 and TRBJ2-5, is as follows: KAGVTQTPRYLIKTRGQQVTLSCSPISGHRSVSWYQQTPGQGLQFLFEYFSETQRNKGNFPGRFSGRQFSNSRSEMNVSTLELGDSALYLCASSTHEFVAYGQETQYFGPGTRLLVL.

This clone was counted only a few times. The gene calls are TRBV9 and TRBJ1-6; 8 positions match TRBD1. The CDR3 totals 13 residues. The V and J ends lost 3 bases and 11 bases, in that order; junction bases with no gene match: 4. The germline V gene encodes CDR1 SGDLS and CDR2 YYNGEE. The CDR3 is CASSAGGEPPLHF. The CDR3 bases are TGTGCCAGCAGCGCAGGGGGCGAACCACCCCTCCACTTT.

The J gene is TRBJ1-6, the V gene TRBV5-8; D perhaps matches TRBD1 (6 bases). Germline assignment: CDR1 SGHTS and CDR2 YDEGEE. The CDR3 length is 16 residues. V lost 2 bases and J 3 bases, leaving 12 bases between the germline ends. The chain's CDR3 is CASSFGRGIYNSPLHF. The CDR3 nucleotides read TGTGCCAGCAGCTTTGGGAGGGGGATCTATAATTCACCCCTCCACTTT.

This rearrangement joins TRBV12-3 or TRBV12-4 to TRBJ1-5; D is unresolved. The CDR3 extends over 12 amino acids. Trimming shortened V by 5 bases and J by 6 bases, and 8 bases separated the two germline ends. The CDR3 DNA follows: TGTGCCAGCAGTCTTCCCCCTCAGCCCCAGCATTTT. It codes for CASSLPPQPQHF.

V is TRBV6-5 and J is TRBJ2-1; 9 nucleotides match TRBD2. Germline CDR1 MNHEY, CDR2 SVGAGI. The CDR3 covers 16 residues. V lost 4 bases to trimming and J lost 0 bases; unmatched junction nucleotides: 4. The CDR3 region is CASSSSSGISYNEQFF. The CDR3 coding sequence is TGTGCCAGCAGTTCATCTAGCGGGATCTCCTACAATGAGCAGTTCTTC.

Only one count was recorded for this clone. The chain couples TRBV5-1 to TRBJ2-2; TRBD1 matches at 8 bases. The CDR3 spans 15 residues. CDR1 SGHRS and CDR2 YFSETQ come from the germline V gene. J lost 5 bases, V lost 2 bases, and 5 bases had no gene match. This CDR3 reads CASSFVDRETGELFF. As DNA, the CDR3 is TGCGCCAGCAGCTTTGTGGACAGGGAGACCGGGGAGCTGTTTTTT.

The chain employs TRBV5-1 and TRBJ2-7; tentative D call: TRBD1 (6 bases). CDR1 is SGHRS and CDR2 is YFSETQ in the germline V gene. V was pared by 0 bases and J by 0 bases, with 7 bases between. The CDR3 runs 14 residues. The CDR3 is CASSLGTASYEQYF. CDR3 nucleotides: TGCGCCAGCAGCTTGGGGACAGCCTCCTACGAGCAGTACTTC.

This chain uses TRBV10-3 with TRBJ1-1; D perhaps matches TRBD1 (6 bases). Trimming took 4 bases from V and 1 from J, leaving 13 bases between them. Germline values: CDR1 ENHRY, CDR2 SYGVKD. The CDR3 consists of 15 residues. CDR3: CAISAAQGKNTEAFF. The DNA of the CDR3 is TGTGCCATCAGTGCCGCACAGGGAAAGAACACTGAAGCTTTCTTT.

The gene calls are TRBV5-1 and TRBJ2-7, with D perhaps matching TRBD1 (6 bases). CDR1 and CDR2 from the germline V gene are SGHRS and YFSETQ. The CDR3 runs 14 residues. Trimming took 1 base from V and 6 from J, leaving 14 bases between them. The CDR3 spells CASSLRQAASEQYF. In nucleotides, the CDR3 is TGCGCCAGCAGCTTGAGACAGGCGGCCTCCGAGCAGTACTTC.

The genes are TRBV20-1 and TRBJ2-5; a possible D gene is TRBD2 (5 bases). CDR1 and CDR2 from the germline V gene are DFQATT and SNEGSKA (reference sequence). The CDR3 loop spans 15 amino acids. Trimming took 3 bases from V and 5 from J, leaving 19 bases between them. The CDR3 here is CSASSSHLGGETQYF. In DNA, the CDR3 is TGCAGTGCTAGTTCTAGTCACCTGGGCGGGGAGACCCAGTACTTC.

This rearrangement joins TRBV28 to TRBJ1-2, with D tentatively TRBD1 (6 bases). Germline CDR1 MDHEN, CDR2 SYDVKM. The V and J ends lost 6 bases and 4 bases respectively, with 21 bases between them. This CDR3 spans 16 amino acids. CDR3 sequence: CASSLETGTPTYGYTF. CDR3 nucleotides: TGTGCCAGCAGCCTAGAGACCGGGACACCTACCTATGGCTACACCTTC.

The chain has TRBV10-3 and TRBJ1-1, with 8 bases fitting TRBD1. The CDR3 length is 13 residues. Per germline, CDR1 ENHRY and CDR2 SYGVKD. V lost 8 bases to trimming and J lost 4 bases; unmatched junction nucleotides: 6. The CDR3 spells CAIGGTGGTEAFF. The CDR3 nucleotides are TGTGCCATCGGGGGAACAGGGGGCACTGAAGCTTTCTTT.

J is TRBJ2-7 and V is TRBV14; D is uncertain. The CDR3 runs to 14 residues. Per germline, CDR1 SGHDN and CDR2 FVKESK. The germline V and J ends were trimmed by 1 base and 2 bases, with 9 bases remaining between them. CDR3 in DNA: TGTGCCAGCAGCCAAGTTAGCCAACCCTACGAGCAGTACTTC. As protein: CASSQVSQPYEQYF.

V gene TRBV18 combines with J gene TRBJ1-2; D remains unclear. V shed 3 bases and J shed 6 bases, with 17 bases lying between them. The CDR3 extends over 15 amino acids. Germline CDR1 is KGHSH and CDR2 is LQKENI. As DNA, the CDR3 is TGTGCCAGCTCACCCCAGGCACAATCTCACAATGGCTACACCTTC. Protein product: CASSPQAQSHNGYTF.

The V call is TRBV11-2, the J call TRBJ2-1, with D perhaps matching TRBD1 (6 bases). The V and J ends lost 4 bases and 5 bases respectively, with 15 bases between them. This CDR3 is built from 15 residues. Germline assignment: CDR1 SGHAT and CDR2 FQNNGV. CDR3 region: CASSSGQRTHNEQFF. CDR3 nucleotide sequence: TGTGCCAGCAGCTCTGGACAGAGGACACACAATGAGCAGTTCTTC.

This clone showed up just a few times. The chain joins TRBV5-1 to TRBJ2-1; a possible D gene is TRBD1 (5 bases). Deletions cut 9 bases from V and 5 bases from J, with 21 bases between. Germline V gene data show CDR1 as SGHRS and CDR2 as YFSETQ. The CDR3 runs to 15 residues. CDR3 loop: CATALVTGMNNEQFF. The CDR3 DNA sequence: TGCGCCACCGCACTGGTCACAGGCATGAACAATGAGCAGTTCTTC.